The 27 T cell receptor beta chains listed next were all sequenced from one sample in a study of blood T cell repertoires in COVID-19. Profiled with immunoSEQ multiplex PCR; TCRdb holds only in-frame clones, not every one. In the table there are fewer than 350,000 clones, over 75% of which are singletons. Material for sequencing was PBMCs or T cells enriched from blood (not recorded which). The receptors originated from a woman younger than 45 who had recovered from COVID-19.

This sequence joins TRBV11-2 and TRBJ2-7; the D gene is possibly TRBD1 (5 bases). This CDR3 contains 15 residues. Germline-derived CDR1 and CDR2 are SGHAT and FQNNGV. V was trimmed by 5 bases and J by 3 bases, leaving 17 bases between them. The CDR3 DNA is TGTGCCAGCAGCCCGCGAAGGGGATTAAGCTACGAGCAGTACTTC. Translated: CASSPRRGLSYEQYF.

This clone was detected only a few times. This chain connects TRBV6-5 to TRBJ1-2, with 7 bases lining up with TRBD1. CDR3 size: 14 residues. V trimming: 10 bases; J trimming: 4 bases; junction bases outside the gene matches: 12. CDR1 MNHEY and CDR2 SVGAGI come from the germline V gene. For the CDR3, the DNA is TGTGCCACCACCCCCACCGACAGGGTCTATGGCTACACCTTC. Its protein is CATTPTDRVYGYTF.

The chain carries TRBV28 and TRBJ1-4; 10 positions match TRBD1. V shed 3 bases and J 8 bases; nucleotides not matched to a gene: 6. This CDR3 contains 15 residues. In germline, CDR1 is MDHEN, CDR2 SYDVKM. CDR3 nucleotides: TGTGCCAGCAGTTTGGCGGGACAGGGGAGCGAAAAACTGTTTTTT. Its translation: CASSLAGQGSEKLFF.

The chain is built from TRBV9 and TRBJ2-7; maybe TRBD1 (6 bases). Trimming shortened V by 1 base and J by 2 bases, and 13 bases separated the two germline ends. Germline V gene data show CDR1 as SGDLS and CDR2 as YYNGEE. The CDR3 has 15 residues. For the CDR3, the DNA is TGTGCCAGCAGCGTACGGGCAGGGGACCCCTACGAGCAGTACTTC. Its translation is CASSVRAGDPYEQYF.

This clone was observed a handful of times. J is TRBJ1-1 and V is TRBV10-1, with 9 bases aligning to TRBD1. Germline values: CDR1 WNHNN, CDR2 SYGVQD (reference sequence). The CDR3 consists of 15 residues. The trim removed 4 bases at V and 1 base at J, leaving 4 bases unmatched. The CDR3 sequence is CASSVDRGENTEAFF. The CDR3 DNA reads TGCGCCAGCAGTGTGGACAGGGGAGAGAACACTGAAGCTTTCTTT.

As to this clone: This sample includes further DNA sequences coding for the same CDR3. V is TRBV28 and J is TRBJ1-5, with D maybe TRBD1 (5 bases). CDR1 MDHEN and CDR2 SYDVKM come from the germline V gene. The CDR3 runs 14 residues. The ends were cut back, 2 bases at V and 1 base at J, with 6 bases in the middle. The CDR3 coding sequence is TGTGCCAGCAGTTTAGGGGGGAGCAATCAGCCCCAGCATTTT. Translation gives CASSLGGSNQPQHF.

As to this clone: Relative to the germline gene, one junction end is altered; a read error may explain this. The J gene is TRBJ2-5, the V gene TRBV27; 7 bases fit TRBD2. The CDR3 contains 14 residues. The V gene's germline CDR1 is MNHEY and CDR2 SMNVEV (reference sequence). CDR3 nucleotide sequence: TGTGCCAGTTATTCAGCGGGGCAACAAGAGACCCGGTACTTC. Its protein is CASYSAGQQETRYF.

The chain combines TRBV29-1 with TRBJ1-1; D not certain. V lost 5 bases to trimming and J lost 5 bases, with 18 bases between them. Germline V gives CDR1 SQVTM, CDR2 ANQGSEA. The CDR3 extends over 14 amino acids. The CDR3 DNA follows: TGCAGCGTTAGGCTGGCCCTAACGAGGACTGAAGCTTTCTTT. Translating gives CSVRLALTRTEAFF.

In nucleotides, the CDR3 is TGTGCCAGCTCCTTTTGGGGGCTTAACTATGGCTACACCTTC. This codes for CASSFWGLNYGYTF. This chain connects TRBV11-2 to TRBJ1-2; TRBD1 is a possible D gene (6 bases). Per the germline V gene, CDR1 is SGHAT and CDR2 is FQNNGV. The CDR3 runs 14 residues. Trimming shortened V by 8 bases and J by 1 base, and 14 bases separated the two germline ends.

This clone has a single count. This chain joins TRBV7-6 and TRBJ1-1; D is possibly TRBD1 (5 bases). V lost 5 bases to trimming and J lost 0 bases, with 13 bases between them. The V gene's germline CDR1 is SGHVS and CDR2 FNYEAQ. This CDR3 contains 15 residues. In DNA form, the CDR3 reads TGTGCCAGCAGCCCTGGGGGAGGGATGAACACTGAAGCTTTCTTT. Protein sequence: CASSPGGGMNTEAFF.

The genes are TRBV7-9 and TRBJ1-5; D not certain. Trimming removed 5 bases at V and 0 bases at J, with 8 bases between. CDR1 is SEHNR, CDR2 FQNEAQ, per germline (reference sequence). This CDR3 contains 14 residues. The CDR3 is CASSKTASNQPQHF. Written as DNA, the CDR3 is TGTGCCAGCAGCAAAACTGCTAGCAATCAGCCCCAGCATTTT.

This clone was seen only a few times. CDR3 region: CASSFGTSGVSSYEQYF. The DNA of the CDR3 is TGTGCCAGCAGCTTTGGGACTAGCGGGGTGAGCTCCTACGAGCAGTACTTC. The V and J genes are TRBV11-2 and TRBJ2-7; 13 positions match TRBD2. CDR3 length equals 17 residues. With 3 bases clipped from V and 0 bases from J, the junction kept 5 bases outside the gene matches. Per the germline V gene, CDR1 is SGHAT and CDR2 is FQNNGV.

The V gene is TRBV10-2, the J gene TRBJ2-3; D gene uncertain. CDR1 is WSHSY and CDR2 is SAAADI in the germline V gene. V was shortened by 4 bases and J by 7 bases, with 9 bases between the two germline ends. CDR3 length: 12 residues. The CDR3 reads CASSGGTHTQYF. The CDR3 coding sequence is TGCGCCAGCAGTGGAGGTACTCATACGCAGTATTTT.

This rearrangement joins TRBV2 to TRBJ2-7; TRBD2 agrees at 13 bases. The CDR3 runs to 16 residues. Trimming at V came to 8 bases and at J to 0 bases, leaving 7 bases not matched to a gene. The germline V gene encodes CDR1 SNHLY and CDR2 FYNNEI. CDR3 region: CASGTSGEGDSYEQYF. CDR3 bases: TGTGCCAGCGGGACTAGCGGGGAGGGGGACTCCTACGAGCAGTACTTC.

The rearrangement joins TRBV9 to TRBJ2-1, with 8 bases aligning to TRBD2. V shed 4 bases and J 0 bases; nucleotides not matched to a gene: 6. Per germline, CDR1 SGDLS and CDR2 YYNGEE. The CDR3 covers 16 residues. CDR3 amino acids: CASSTAGGLSYNEQFF. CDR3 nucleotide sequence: TGTGCCAGCAGCACGGCGGGGGGCCTCTCCTACAATGAGCAGTTCTTC.

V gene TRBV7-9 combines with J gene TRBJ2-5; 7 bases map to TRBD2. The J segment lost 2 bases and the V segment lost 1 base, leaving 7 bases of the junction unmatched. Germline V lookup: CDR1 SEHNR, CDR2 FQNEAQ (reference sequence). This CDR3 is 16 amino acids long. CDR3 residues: CASSLGAGRPQETQYF. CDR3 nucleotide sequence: TGTGCCAGCAGCTTAGGAGCGGGGAGGCCACAAGAGACCCAGTACTTC.

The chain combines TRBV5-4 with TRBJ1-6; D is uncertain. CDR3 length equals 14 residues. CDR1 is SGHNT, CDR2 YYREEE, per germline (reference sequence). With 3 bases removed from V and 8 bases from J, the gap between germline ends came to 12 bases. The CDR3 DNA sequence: TGTGCCAGCAGCTGGCTCGCGAGGGATTCACCCCTCCACTTT. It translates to CASSWLARDSPLHF.

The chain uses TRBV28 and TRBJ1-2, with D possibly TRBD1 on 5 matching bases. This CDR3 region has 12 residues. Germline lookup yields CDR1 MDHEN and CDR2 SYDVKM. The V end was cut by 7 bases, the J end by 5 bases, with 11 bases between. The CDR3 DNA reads TGTGCCAGCAATGGGGGAGGGTATGGCTACACCTTC. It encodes CASNGGGYGYTF.

The CDR3 protein is CASSEGAANTGELFF. CDR3 coding DNA: TGTGCCAGCAGTGAAGGGGCTGCGAACACCGGGGAGCTGTTTTTT. The gene calls are TRBV6-4 and TRBJ2-2; a possible D gene is TRBD1 (5 bases). CDR1 and CDR2 from the germline V gene are MRHNA and SNTAGT. The CDR3 is 15 amino acids. V lost 3 bases and J lost 0, with 8 bases in between.

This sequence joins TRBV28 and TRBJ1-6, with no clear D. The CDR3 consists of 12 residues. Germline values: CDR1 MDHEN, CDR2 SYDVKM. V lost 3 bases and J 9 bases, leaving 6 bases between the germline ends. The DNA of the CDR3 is TGTGCCAGCAGTTTGCGGCTTTCACCCCTCCACTTT. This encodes CASSLRLSPLHF. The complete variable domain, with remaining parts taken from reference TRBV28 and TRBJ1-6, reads DVKVTQSSRYLVKRTGEKVFLECVQDMDHENMFWYRQDPGLGLRLIYFSYDVKMKEKGDIPEGYSVSREKKERFSLILESASTNQTSMYLCASSLRLSPLHFGNGTRLTVT.

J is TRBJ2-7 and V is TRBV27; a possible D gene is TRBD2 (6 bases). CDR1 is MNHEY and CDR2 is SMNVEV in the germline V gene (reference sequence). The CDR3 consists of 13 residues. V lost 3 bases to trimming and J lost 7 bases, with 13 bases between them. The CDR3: CASSLVGGGEQYF. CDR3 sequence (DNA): TGTGCCAGCAGTTTGGTCGGGGGTGGAGAGCAGTACTTC.

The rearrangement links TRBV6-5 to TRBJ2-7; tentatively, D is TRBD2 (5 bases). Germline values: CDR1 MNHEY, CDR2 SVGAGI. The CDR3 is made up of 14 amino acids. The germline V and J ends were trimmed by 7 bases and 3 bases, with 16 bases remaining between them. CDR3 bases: TGTGCCAGCACACCGGGCCGGGGAATCTACGAGCAGTACTTC. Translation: CASTPGRGIYEQYF.

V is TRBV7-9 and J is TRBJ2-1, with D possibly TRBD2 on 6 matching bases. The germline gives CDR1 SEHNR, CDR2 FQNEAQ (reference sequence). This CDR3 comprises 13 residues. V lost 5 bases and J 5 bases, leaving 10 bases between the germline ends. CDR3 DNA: TGTGCCAGCAGCCCCCGGGGGAACAATGAGCAGTTCTTC. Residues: CASSPRGNNEQFF.

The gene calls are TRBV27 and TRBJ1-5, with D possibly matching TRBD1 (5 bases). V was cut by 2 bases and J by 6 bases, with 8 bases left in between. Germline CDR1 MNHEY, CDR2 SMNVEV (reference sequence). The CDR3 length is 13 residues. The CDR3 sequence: CASSLIGAQPQHF. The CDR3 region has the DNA TGTGCCAGCAGTTTAATAGGGGCTCAGCCCCAGCATTTT.

CDR3 protein: CASSLVPGETDTQYF. Here the CDR3 DNA reads TGCGCCAGCAGCTTGGTTCCAGGGGAGACAGATACGCAGTATTTT. The genes are TRBV5-1 and TRBJ2-3, with D perhaps matching TRBD1 (6 bases). V was cut by 0 bases and J by 3 bases, with 11 bases left in between. The CDR3 is 15 residues long. CDR1 SGHRS and CDR2 YFSETQ come from the germline V gene.

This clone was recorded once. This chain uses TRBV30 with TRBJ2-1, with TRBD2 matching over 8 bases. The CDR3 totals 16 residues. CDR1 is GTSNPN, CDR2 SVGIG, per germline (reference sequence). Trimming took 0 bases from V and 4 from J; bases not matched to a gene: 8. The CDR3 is CAWSVLAGGSYNEQFF. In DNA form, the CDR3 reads TGTGCCTGGAGTGTACTGGCGGGAGGATCGTACAATGAGCAGTTCTTC.

Here the CDR3 DNA reads TGTGCCAGCAGCTTAGCGGACAGGGAAGCTTTCTTT. This encodes CASSLADREAFF. The chain carries TRBV7-8 and TRBJ1-1, with 7 nucleotides matching TRBD1. Losses at the gene ends were 0 bases for V and 8 bases for J; bases not matched to a gene: 0. Germline V gene lookup returns CDR1 SGHVS and CDR2 FQNEAQ. CDR3 size: 12 residues. Full variable domain (outside the CDR3, taken from reference TRBV7-8 and TRBJ1-1): GAGVSQSPRYKVAKRGQDVALRCDPISGHVSLFWYQQALGQGPEFLTYFQNEAQLDKSGLPSDRFFAERPEGSVSTLKIQRTQQEDSAVYLCASSLADREAFFGQGTRLTVV.